The TCR beta chain described here comes from a study of cytomegalovirus exposure and HLA in healthy donors. The study's findings and limits: There were some public TCRs occurring in many donors, but most TCR sequences were rare. According to a subsequent analysis, TCR clusters identified in the first cohort showed a tendency to co-occur across the approximately 110 validation repertoires.

Per the germline V gene, CDR1 is MNHEY and CDR2 is SMNVEV (reference sequence). Unmatched junction bases numbered 16, after V lost 4 bases and J lost 5 bases. The CDR3 loop spans 19 amino acids. Of note for this clone: What it recognizes is unknown.

Sequenced by immunoSEQ multiplex PCR; TCRdb stores in-frame clones only, minus some. The profile shows under 300,000 clones, roughly 89% of them singletons. The donors were in the roughly 130-subject validation cohort, distinct from the roughly 700-subject first cohort. The clonotype was recovered from a woman between 18 and 29 years old in good health and CMV-seronegative. The chain links TRBV27 to TRBJ2-2; 10 bases are shared with TRBD1. The sample was PBMCs. CDR3 protein: CASSSDRPRDRGLTGELFF. The CDR3 coding sequence is TGTGCCAGCAGTTCCGACCGACCCCGGGACAGGGGTCTAACCGGGGAGCTGTTTTTT.